This T cell receptor beta chain was observed in a study of Graves' ophthalmopathy and Graves' hyperthyroidism. This clonotype has a count of ten or more. The authors amplified TCR beta CDR3 regions, and they did so from RNA transcripts for repertoire sequencing. The first round was an RT-PCR with HTBI primers, and the second round was a multiplex PCR. TCRdb re-called the multiplex PCR reads through MiXCR, storing one row per CDR3 protein. Of about 210,000 distinct CDR3 sequences in the sample, 25% to 35% are singletons; the top ten hold 9.1%. The specimen sequenced was peripheral blood. This receptor was identified in a man in his fifties or sixties with Graves' ophthalmopathy.

CDR3 nucleotide sequence: TGTGCCAGCAGCGGGAGGGGGGATCAGCCCCAGCATTTT. Its protein product is CASSGRGDQPQHF. The chain is built from TRBV5-6 and TRBJ1-5; possibly TRBD1 for D (6 bases). V was clipped by 4 bases and J by 5 bases, with 10 bases between them. The CDR3 length is 13 residues. CDR1 SGHDT and CDR2 YYEEEE come from the germline V gene.